A single sample is the source of the 20 T cell receptor beta chains below, sequenced in a study of cytomegalovirus exposure and HLA in healthy donors. Both 60 Vbeta primers and 13 Jbeta primers went into the PCR. Profiled with immunoSEQ multiplex PCR; TCRdb holds only in-frame clones, not every one. The sample lists tens of thousands of clones; about 80% were seen once. The specimen was PBMCs. The receptors derive from a man over 45 in good health and CMV-seronegative.

The chain carries TRBV7-2 and TRBJ1-5; perhaps TRBD1 as D (5 bases). Germline loops: CDR1 SGHTA, CDR2 FQGNSA. CDR3 length: 13 amino acids. V was clipped by 1 base and J by 6 bases, with 7 bases between them. The CDR3 here is CASSLGRGQPQHF. Written as DNA, the CDR3 is TGTGCCAGCAGCTTAGGTAGGGGTCAGCCCCAGCATTTT.

This sequence joins TRBV5-8 and TRBJ2-4; no definite D call. The V end lost 3 bases, the J end lost 0 bases, and 13 bases lay between the germline ends. The CDR3 is made up of 16 amino acids. Germline V gene data show CDR1 as SGHTS and CDR2 as YDEGEE. CDR3 nucleotides: TGTGCCAGCAGCTCAGTAGCACCACAAGCCAAAAACATTCAGTACTTC. It encodes CASSSVAPQAKNIQYF. The full variable domain, its missing parts supplied by reference TRBV5-8 and TRBJ2-4, is EAGVTQSPTHLIKTRGQQATLRCSPISGHTSVYWYQQALGLGLQFLLWYDEGEERNRGNFPPRFSGRQFPNYSSELNVNALELEDSALYLCASSSVAPQAKNIQYFGAGTRLSVL.

The rearrangement links TRBV7-2 to TRBJ2-7, with TRBD1 as a possible D gene (6 bases). This CDR3 region has 15 residues. CDR1 is SGHTA, CDR2 FQGNSA, per germline. V lost 5 bases, J lost 0 bases, and 14 bases lay in between. This CDR3 reads CASSAQGGASYEQYF. CDR3 coding DNA: TGTGCCAGCAGCGCACAGGGTGGTGCCTCCTACGAGCAGTACTTC.

This rearrangement joins TRBV20-1 to TRBJ2-1, with 7 bases aligning to TRBD1. This CDR3 has 11 residues. Germline CDR1 and CDR2: DFQATT and SNEGSKA (reference sequence). The V segment lost 0 bases and the J segment 12 bases; nucleotides outside the gene matches: 2. Here the CDR3 DNA reads TGCAGTGCTAGAGATCAGGGGGTGCAGTTCTTC. Its protein product is CSARDQGVQFF.

The rearrangement links TRBV30 to TRBJ2-7, with a tentative D call TRBD1 (5 bases). CDR1 is GTSNPN and CDR2 is SVGIG in the germline V gene (reference sequence). CDR3 length: 15 amino acids. V lost 1 base and J 4 bases, leaving 17 bases between the germline ends. The CDR3 loop is CAWSGPQGLAYEQYF. Written as DNA, the CDR3 is TGTGCCTGGAGTGGGCCTCAGGGTTTGGCATACGAGCAGTACTTC.

In this sample, this clone turned up once. This chain connects TRBV21-1 to TRBJ1-6; the table assigns TRBD1, which was not confirmed against the DNA. TRBV21-1 constitutes a pseudogene. There are 16 residues in the CDR3. CDR3 bases: TGTGCCAGCAGCGCCCCCGACCAGGCCGGAAATTCACCCCTCCACTTT. It codes for CASSAPDQAGNSPLHF.

This clone was counted only a few times. The genes are TRBV7-2 and TRBJ1-1; the D gene is possibly TRBD1 (6 bases). The V end was cut by 5 bases, the J end by 4 bases, with 14 bases between. The CDR3 covers 14 residues. From germline, CDR1 is SGHTA and CDR2 FQGNSA. Here the CDR3 reads CASSRGRGSTEAFF. The CDR3 bases are TGTGCCAGCAGCCGAGGCAGGGGAAGCACTGAAGCTTTCTTT.

The V call is TRBV7-9, the J call TRBJ2-2; D is perhaps TRBD2 (6 bases). Trimming took off 5 bases at V and 5 bases at J, with 15 bases between the two ends. Germline CDR1 and CDR2: SEHNR and FQNEAQ (reference sequence). The CDR3 has 15 residues. The CDR3 region is CASSLRLDRTGELFF. The CDR3 DNA is TGTGCCAGCAGCCTCCGACTAGATAGGACCGGGGAGCTGTTTTTT.

The CDR3 loop is CASSFDFGQAHNEQFF. In DNA form, the CDR3 reads TGTGCCAGCAGCTTTGATTTTGGACAGGCTCACAATGAGCAGTTCTTC. The chain recombines TRBV5-4 with TRBJ2-1, with 7 positions matching TRBD1. Germline CDR1 reads SGHNT; CDR2 reads YYREEE (reference sequence). The junction had 10 bases not matched to a gene; V was cut back by 2 bases and J by 5 bases. The CDR3 runs 16 residues.

V gene TRBV6-1 combines with J gene TRBJ2-3; D may be TRBD2 (6 bases). CDR1 and CDR2 (germline): MNHNS, SASEGT. The CDR3 spans 15 residues. V was cut by 6 bases and J by 2 bases, with 15 bases left in between. CDR3 region: CASSRDGRVTDTQYF. CDR3 nucleotides: TGTGCCAGCAGCCGGGACGGGAGAGTCACAGATACGCAGTATTTT.

The chain carries TRBV10-3 and TRBJ1-2, with TRBD1 matching over 7 bases. The CDR3 runs 14 residues. CDR1 and CDR2 from the germline V gene are ENHRY and SYGVKD. Trimming took 6 bases from V and 0 from J; bases not matched to a gene: 4. CDR3 protein: CAIRETGANYGYTF. The DNA for the CDR3 is TGTGCCATCAGAGAAACAGGGGCTAACTATGGCTACACCTTC.

The CDR3 DNA sequence: TGTGCCAGCAGCTTTGGCGCGGGGGACACCGGGGAGCTGTTTTTT. Translation gives CASSFGAGDTGELFF. The chain joins TRBV5-4 to TRBJ2-2, with TRBD2 matching over 7 bases. Per germline, CDR1 SGHNT and CDR2 YYREEE (reference sequence). The ends lost 2 bases at V and 3 bases at J; junction bases unmatched: 4. The length of the CDR3 is 15 residues.

The rearrangement joins TRBV5-8 to TRBJ2-7; 7 positions agree with TRBD1. The CDR3 contains 15 residues. Unmatched junction bases numbered 12, after V lost 1 base and J lost 8 bases. Germline V gene data show CDR1 as SGHTS and CDR2 as YDEGEE. The CDR3 is CASSLRVQGVGQQYF. DNA for the CDR3: TGTGCCAGCAGCTTGAGGGTCCAGGGGGTGGGGCAGCAGTACTTC.

V and J are TRBV18 and TRBJ1-4, with 7 bases that match TRBD1. Per germline, CDR1 KGHSH and CDR2 LQKENI. The CDR3 runs 16 residues. J lost 0 bases, V lost 1 base, and 2 bases had no gene match. CDR3 in DNA: TGTGCCAGCTCACCACGGACAGGCGCAACTAATGAAAAACTGTTTTTT. This sequence encodes CASSPRTGATNEKLFF.

The rearrangement links TRBV19 to TRBJ2-7; TRBD1 matches 7 bases. The V gene's germline CDR1 is LNHDA and CDR2 SQIVND (reference sequence). Trimming cost V 9 bases and J 8 bases; bases outside gene matches: 13. The length of the CDR3 is 13 residues. The CDR3, as DNA: TGTGCCAGCAAAACTACAGGGGAGATCAAGCAGTACTTC. Protein product: CASKTTGEIKQYF.

This chain uses TRBV7-9 with TRBJ2-5, with 16 bases lining up with TRBD2. This CDR3 is 18 amino acids long. Germline V gene sequence: CDR1 SEHNR, CDR2 FQNEAQ (reference sequence). V shed 2 bases and J 5 bases; nucleotides not matched to a gene: 8. The DNA of the CDR3 is TGTGCCAGCAGCTTACCGGGACTAGCGGGGGGGCGGAAGGAGACCCAGTACTTC. Translation gives CASSLPGLAGGRKETQYF.

CDR3 nucleotides: TGTGCCACAGGGCCTGGCGGGGTCTATGGCTACACCTTC. The encoded protein is CATGPGGVYGYTF. The rearrangement links TRBV7-9 to TRBJ1-2; a possible D gene is TRBD1 (5 bases). This CDR3 contains 13 residues. Germline values: CDR1 SEHNR, CDR2 FQNEAQ (reference sequence). Trimming took 10 bases from V and 4 from J, leaving 16 bases between them. Together with reference TRBV7-9 and TRBJ1-2, the CDR3 gives the full variable domain: DTGVSQNPRHKITKRGQNVTFRCDPISEHNRLYWYRQTLGQGPEFLTYFQNEAQLEKSRLLSDRFSAERPKGSFSTLEIQRTEQGDSAMYLCATGPGGVYGYTFGSGTRLTVV.

In regard to this clone: Here the CDR3 omits its conserved ending phenylalanine or tryptophan, so a read error is the likely source. The genes are TRBV29-1 and TRBJ2-4; the match to TRBD1 covers 9 bases. CDR1 and CDR2 from the germline V gene are SQVTM and ANQGSEA. Trimming removed 6 bases from V and 3 bases from J; junction bases left unmatched: 9. This CDR3 is 15 amino acids long. CDR3 DNA sequence: TGCAGCGTCGAATTAAGACAGGGGGGCAAAAACATTCAGTACCTC. Protein sequence: CSVELRQGGKNIQYL.

This clone was observed a handful of times. V gene TRBV5-5 combines with J gene TRBJ1-1, with D possibly TRBD1 on 6 matching bases. V lost 2 bases to trimming and J lost 0 bases, with 11 bases between them. The CDR3 has 15 residues. Germline lookup yields CDR1 SGHKS and CDR2 YYEKEE (reference sequence). For the CDR3, the DNA is TGTGCCAGCAGCTTACGCCCAGGGGTGAACACTGAAGCTTTCTTT. Amino acids: CASSLRPGVNTEAFF.

This clone was seen a few times. The V and J genes are TRBV6-5 and TRBJ1-6; a possible D gene is TRBD1 (5 bases). Trimming left V 7 bases short and J 6 bases short, with 16 bases between. Germline lookup yields CDR1 MNHEY and CDR2 SVGAGI. The CDR3 is made up of 15 amino acids. This CDR3 reads CASTPTSGGNSPLHF. CDR3 coding DNA: TGTGCCAGCACCCCCACATCCGGGGGTAATTCACCCCTCCACTTT.